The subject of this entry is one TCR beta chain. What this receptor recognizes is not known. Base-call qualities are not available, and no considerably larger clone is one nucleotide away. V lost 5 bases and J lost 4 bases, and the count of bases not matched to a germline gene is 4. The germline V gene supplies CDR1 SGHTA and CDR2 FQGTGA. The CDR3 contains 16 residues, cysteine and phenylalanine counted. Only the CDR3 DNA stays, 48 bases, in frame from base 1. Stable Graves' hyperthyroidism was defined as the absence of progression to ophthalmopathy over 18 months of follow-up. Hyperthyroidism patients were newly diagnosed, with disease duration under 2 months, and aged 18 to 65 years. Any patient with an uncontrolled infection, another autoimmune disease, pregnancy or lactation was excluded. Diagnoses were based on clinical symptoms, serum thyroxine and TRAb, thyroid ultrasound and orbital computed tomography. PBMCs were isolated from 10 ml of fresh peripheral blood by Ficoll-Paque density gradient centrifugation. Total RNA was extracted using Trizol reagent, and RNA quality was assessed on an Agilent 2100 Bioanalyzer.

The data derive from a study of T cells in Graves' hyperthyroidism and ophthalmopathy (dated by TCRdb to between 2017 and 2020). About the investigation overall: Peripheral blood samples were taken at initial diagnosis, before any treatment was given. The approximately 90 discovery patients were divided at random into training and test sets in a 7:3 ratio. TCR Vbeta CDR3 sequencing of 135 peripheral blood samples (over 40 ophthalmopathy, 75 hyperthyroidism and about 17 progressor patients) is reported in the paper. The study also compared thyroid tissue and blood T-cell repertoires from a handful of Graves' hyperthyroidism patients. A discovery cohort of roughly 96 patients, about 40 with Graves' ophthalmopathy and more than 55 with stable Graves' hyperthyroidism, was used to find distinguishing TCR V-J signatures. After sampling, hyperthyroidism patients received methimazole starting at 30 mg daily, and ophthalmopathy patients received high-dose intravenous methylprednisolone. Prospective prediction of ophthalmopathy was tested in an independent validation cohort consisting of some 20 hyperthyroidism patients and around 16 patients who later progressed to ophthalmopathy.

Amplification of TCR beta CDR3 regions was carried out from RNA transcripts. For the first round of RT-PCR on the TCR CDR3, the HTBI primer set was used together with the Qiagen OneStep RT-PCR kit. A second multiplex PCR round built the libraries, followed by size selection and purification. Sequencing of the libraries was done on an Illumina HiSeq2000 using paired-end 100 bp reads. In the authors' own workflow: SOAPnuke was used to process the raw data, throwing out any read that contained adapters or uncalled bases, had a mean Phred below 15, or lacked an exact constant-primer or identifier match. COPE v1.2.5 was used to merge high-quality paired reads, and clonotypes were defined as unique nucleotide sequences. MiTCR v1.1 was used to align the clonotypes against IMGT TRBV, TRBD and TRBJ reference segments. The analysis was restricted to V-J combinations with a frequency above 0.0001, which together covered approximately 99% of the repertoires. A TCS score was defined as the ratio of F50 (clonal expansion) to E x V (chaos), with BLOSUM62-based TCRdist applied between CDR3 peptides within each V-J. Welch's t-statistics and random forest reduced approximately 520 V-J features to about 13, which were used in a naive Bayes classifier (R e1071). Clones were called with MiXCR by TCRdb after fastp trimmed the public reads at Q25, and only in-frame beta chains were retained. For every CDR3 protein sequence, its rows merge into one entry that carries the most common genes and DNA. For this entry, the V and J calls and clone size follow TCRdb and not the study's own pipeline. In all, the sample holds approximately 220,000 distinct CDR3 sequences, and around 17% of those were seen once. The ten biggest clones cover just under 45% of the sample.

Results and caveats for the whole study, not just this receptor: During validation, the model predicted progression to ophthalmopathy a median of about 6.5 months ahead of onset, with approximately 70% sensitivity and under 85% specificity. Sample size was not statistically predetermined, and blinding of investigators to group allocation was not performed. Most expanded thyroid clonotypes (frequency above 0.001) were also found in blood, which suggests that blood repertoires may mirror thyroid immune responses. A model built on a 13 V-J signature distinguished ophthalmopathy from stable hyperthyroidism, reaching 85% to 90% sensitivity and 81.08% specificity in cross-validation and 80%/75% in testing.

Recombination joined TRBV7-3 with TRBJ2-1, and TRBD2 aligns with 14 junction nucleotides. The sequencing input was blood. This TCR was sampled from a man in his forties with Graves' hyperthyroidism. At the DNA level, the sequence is TGTGCCAGCAGCCGACTAGCGGGGGGGAAATACAATGAGCAGTTCTTC. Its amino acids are CASSRLAGGKYNEQFF.